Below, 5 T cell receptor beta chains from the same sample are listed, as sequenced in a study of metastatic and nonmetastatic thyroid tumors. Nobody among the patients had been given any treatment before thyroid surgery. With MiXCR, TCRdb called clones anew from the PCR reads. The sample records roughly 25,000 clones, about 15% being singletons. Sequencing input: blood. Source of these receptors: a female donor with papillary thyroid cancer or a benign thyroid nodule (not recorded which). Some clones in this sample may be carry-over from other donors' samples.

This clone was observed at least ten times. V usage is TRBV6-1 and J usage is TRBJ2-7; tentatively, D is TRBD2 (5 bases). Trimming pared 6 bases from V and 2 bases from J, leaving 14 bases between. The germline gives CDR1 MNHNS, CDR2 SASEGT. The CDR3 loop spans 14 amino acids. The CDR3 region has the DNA TGTGCCAGCAGAACTTGGCAGGAGGCCTACGAGCAGTACTTC. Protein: CASRTWQEAYEQYF.

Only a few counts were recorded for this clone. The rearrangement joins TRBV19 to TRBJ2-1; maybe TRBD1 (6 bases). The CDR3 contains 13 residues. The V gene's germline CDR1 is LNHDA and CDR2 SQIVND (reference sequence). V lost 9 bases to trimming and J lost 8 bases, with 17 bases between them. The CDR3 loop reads CASNAGVWDEQFF. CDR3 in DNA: TGTGCCAGCAATGCAGGGGTTTGGGATGAGCAGTTCTTC. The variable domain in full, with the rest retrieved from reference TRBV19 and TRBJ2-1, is DGGITQSPKYLFRKEGQNVTLSCEQNLNHDAMYWYRQDPGQGLRLIYYSQIVNDFQKGDIAEGYSVSREKKESFPLTVTSAQKNPTAFYLCASNAGVWDEQFFGPGTRLTVL.

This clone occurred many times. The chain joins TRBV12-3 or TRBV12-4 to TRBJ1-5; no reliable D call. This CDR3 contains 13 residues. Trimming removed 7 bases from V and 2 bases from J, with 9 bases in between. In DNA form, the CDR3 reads TGTGCCAGCAATTCCGGAGGCAATCAGCCCCAGCATTTT. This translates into CASNSGGNQPQHF.

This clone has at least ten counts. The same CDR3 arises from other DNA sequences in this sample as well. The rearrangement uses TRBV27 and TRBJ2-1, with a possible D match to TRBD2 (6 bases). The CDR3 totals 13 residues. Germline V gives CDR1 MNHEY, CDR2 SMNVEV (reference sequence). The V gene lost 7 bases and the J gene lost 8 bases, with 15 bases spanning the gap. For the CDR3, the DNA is TGTGCCAGCATTGCGGGAACAAGCCATGAGCAGTTCTTC. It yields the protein CASIAGTSHEQFF.

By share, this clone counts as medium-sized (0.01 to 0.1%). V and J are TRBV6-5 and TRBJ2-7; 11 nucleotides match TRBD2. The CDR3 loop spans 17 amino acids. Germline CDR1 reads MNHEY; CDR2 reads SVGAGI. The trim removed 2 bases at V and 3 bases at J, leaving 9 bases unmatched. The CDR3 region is CASSYQLSSGRYYEQYF. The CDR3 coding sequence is TGTGCCAGCAGTTACCAGCTCTCTAGCGGGAGGTACTACGAGCAGTACTTC.